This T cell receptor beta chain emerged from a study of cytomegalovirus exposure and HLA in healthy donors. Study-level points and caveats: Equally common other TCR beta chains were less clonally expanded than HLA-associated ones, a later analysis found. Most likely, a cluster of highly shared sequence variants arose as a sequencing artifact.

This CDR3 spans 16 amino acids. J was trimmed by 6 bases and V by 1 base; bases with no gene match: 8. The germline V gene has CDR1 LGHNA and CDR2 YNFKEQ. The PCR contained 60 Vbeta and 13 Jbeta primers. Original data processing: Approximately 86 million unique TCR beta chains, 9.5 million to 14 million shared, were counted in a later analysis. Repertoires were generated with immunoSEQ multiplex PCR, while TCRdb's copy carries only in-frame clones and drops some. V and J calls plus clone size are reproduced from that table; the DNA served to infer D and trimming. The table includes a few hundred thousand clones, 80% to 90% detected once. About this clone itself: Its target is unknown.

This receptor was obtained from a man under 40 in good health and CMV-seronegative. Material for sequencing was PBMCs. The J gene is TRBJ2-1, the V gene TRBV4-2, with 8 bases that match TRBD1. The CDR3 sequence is CASSQGRTGLGNEQFF. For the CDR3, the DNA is TGTGCCAGCAGCCAAGGTCGGACAGGGTTGGGCAATGAGCAGTTCTTC.